This TCR beta chain appears in the sequencing data of a study of identical twins. Broader study findings: A partial confounding effect on zero-insertion analyses could come from invariant MAIT and iNKT cells.

Each donor was a healthy Caucasian. MiXCR, applied by TCRdb to the 5' RACE reads, yields one record per CDR3 protein. The sample records under 800,000 distinct CDR3 sequences, 21% being singletons. The CDR3 consists of 14 residues. CDR1 and CDR2 (germline): SGHRS, YFSETQ. The V end lost 4 bases, the J end lost 3 bases, and 11 bases lay between the germline ends. This clonotype was seen at least ten times. Its antigen remains unknown. The same data also contributed to another study, on T cells expressing NK-cell markers. That work contributes: The HCMV specificity of the expanded NKG2C+ T cell clones stayed unresolved.

Source material: PBMCs. The chain recombines TRBV5-1 with TRBJ2-1; D tentatively fits TRBD1 or TRBD2 (5 bases each). The receptor's source is a woman under 30 in good health. The CDR3 loop reads CASSLRDGYNEQFF. Written as DNA, the CDR3 is TGCGCCAGCAGCCTACGGGACGGCTACAATGAGCAGTTCTTC.